This passage covers 21 T cell receptor beta chains from one sample sequenced in a study of cytomegalovirus exposure and HLA in healthy donors. The primer mix had 60 Vbeta and 13 Jbeta primers. TCRdb's table, derived via immunoSEQ multiplex PCR, lists solely in-frame clones and lacks some. The table lists around 200,000 clones, 70% to 85% of them singletons. Material for sequencing was PBMCs. The origin of the receptors is a woman under 40 in good health and CMV-seropositive.

This clone has more than one count but fewer than ten. This chain joins TRBV5-1 and TRBJ1-2, with TRBD1 as a possible D gene (5 bases). The V gene lost 4 bases and the J gene lost 1 base, with 11 bases spanning the gap. The CDR3 has 14 amino acids. Germline loops: CDR1 SGHRS, CDR2 YFSETQ. CDR3 loop: CASSPETVNYGYTF. CDR3 nucleotides: TGCGCCAGCAGCCCTGAGACAGTTAACTATGGCTACACCTTC.

The chain recombines TRBV7-9 with TRBJ2-2, with 9 bases that match TRBD1. CDR1 is SEHNR and CDR2 is FQNEAQ in the germline V gene (reference sequence). This CDR3 spans 17 amino acids. J lost 0 bases, V lost 6 bases, and 8 bases had no gene match. The CDR3 loop reads CASSWDRAPTNTGELFF. CDR3 DNA: TGTGCCAGCAGTTGGGACAGGGCCCCAACGAACACCGGGGAGCTGTTTTTT.

The chain recombines TRBV4-3 with TRBJ2-4, with D perhaps TRBD1 (7 bases). This CDR3 contains 17 residues. V lost 1 base, J lost 0 bases, and 13 bases lay in between. The V gene's germline CDR1 is LGHNA and CDR2 YSLEER. The CDR3 DNA sequence: TGCGCCAGCAGCCAAGGCGGGACAGCAGTAGCCAAAAACATTCAGTACTTC. Its translation is CASSQGGTAVAKNIQYF.

The rearrangement joins TRBV11-3 to TRBJ2-4, with TRBD1 as a possible D gene (6 bases). CDR1 is SGHNT, CDR2 YENEEA, per germline. This CDR3 has 15 amino acids. V was shortened by 4 bases and J by 0 bases, with 10 bases between the two germline ends. CDR3 nucleotide sequence: TGTGCCAGCAGCTCCGGACAGATAGCCAAAAACATTCAGTACTTC. It is translated as CASSSGQIAKNIQYF.

The J gene is TRBJ2-7, the V gene TRBV2, with D possibly being TRBD1 (6 bases). This CDR3 has 14 residues. V lost 6 bases, J lost 2 bases, and 14 bases lay in between. Germline V gene lookup returns CDR1 SNHLY and CDR2 FYNNEI. CDR3 protein: CASRAPGQPYEQYF. CDR3 nucleotides: TGTGCCAGCAGAGCCCCGGGACAACCCTACGAGCAGTACTTC.

This rearrangement joins TRBV13 to TRBJ2-3; D perhaps matches TRBD1 (5 bases). V was pared by 6 bases and J by 0 bases, with 19 bases between. Germline CDR1 is PRHDT and CDR2 is FYEKMQ (reference sequence). This CDR3 region has 17 residues. The CDR3 loop reads CASRPTPTDTSTDTQYF. CDR3 DNA sequence: TGTGCCAGCAGACCGACGCCGACAGACACTAGCACAGATACGCAGTATTTT.

The chain uses TRBV2 and TRBJ2-5; TRBD2 matches at 13 bases. There are 15 residues in the CDR3. Germline V gene data show CDR1 as SNHLY and CDR2 as FYNNEI. Trimming removed 6 bases from V and 4 bases from J; junction bases left unmatched: 5. The CDR3 DNA is TGTGCCAGCAGACGGACTAGCGGGGGAAGAGAGACCCAGTACTTC. The encoded protein is CASRRTSGGRETQYF.

The rearrangement links TRBV30 to TRBJ1-4; D is perhaps TRBD1 (5 bases). Germline V CDR1 and CDR2: GTSNPN, SVGIG (reference sequence). Trimming removed 3 bases from V and 8 bases from J, with 13 bases in between. This CDR3 contains 13 residues. CDR3 amino acids: CAWSRGRGEKLFF. The CDR3 coding sequence is TGTGCCTGGAGCCGCGGAAGGGGAGAAAAACTGTTTTTT.

This clone was seen a handful of times. V and J are TRBV6-5 and TRBJ2-1; 8 bases are a match to TRBD2. Germline V gives CDR1 MNHEY, CDR2 SVGAGI. The CDR3 runs 14 residues. The J segment lost 6 bases and the V segment lost 6 bases, leaving 7 bases of the junction unmatched. In nucleotides, the CDR3 is TGTGCCAGCAGCCGGGGACTAGTTGGCAATGAGCAGTTCTTC. Translation gives CASSRGLVGNEQFF.

This chain links TRBV9 with TRBJ2-3; 11 bases fit TRBD1. Per the germline V gene, CDR1 is SGDLS and CDR2 is YYNGEE. V was clipped by 4 bases and J by 0 bases; unmatched bases: 7. The length of the CDR3 is 17 residues. The chain's CDR3 is CASSSDRGLRSTDTQYF. The CDR3 bases are TGTGCCAGCAGCTCGGACAGGGGGCTACGCAGCACAGATACGCAGTATTTT.

This sequence joins TRBV5-1 and TRBJ2-2; tentative D call: TRBD2 (6 bases). V was clipped by 9 bases and J by 0 bases, with 12 bases between them. Per germline, CDR1 SGHRS and CDR2 YFSETQ. The CDR3 contains 14 residues. CDR3 region: CATTGLTNTGELFF. The CDR3 nucleotides are TGCGCCACGACGGGACTTACGAACACCGGGGAGCTGTTTTTT.

The rearrangement uses TRBV7-9 and TRBJ1-2; D possibly corresponds to TRBD1 (5 bases). Germline CDR1 SEHNR, CDR2 FQNEAQ (reference sequence). CDR3 length equals 14 residues. Deletions cut 4 bases from V and 8 bases from J, with 17 bases between. This chain's CDR3 is CASSSLERRVGYTF. CDR3 nucleotides: TGTGCCAGCAGCTCCCTAGAGCGCAGGGTAGGCTACACCTTC. Based on the CDR3 plus reference TRBV7-9 and TRBJ1-2, the full variable domain is DTGVSQNPRHKITKRGQNVTFRCDPISEHNRLYWYRQTLGQGPEFLTYFQNEAQLEKSRLLSDRFSAERPKGSFSTLEIQRTEQGDSAMYLCASSSLERRVGYTFGSGTRLTVV.

The V and J genes are TRBV6-1 and TRBJ1-1; perhaps TRBD1 as D (5 bases). The CDR3 loop spans 14 amino acids. Germline loops: CDR1 MNHNS, CDR2 SASEGT. Trimming pared 10 bases from V and 2 bases from J, leaving 17 bases between. CDR3 bases: TGTGCCACCGGGGGACTTAGGGGAAACACTGAAGCTTTCTTT. This gives the protein CATGGLRGNTEAFF.

The chain couples TRBV25-1 to TRBJ1-5, with TRBD1 as a possible D gene (5 bases). Germline lookup yields CDR1 MGHDK and CDR2 SYGVNS. Trimming cost V 3 bases and J 2 bases, with 8 bases left between them. There are 14 residues in the CDR3. CDR3 nucleotides: TGTGCCAGCAGTGATTCAGGGCGCAATCAGCCCCAGCATTTT. It yields the protein CASSDSGRNQPQHF.

The chain employs TRBV16 and TRBJ2-7; 10 nucleotides line up with TRBD1. Germline trimming cut 2 bases from V and 3 bases from J; bases unmatched to any gene: 4. The CDR3 covers 15 residues. Germline V gene lookup returns CDR1 KGHSY and CDR2 FQNENV. The CDR3, as DNA: TGTGCCAGCAGCCAAGGACAGGGGGGGATCTACGAGCAGTACTTC. It translates to CASSQGQGGIYEQYF.

The V call is TRBV19, the J call TRBJ2-3, with D perhaps TRBD1 (5 bases). CDR3 length equals 14 residues. With 3 bases removed from V and 4 bases from J, the gap between germline ends came to 11 bases. Germline CDR1 and CDR2: LNHDA and SQIVND (reference sequence). CDR3 sequence: CASSIEGAADTQYF. The CDR3 DNA reads TGTGCCAGTAGTATTGAAGGGGCCGCAGATACGCAGTATTTT. The whole variable domain, filled in from reference TRBV19 and TRBJ2-3, reads DGGITQSPKYLFRKEGQNVTLSCEQNLNHDAMYWYRQDPGQGLRLIYYSQIVNDFQKGDIAEGYSVSREKKESFPLTVTSAQKNPTAFYLCASSIEGAADTQYFGPGTRLTVL.

The chain combines TRBV21-1 with TRBJ1-2; the table calls TRBD1, which could not be checked here. TRBV21-1 is described as a pseudogene. This CDR3 region has 18 residues. CDR3 sequence: CASSKASGTGDPNYGYTF. The CDR3 DNA reads TGTGCCAGCAGCAAAGCAAGTGGGACAGGGGACCCTAACTATGGCTACACCTTC.

The chain employs TRBV7-8 and TRBJ2-7; 8 positions agree with TRBD1. The V and J ends lost 3 bases and 0 bases, in that order; junction bases with no gene match: 10. The CDR3 length is 17 residues. In germline, CDR1 is SGHVS, CDR2 FQNEAQ. CDR3 in DNA: TGTGCCAGCAGCTTTGGTAGGGCAGGGGGCAACTCCTACGAGCAGTACTTC. This codes for CASSFGRAGGNSYEQYF.

CDR3 sequence reads: CASSPGLAGVGRETQYF. The CDR3 DNA is TGTGCCAGCAGTCCGGGACTAGCGGGAGTGGGGAGAGAGACCCAGTACTTC. The chain couples TRBV7-9 to TRBJ2-5; 14 nucleotides align to TRBD2. CDR3 length equals 17 residues. The V and J ends lost 6 bases and 4 bases, in that order; junction bases with no gene match: 10. Germline V gene sequence: CDR1 SEHNR, CDR2 FQNEAQ (reference sequence).

The count of this clone is one. The chain uses TRBV27 and TRBJ2-3, with 7 nucleotides matching TRBD2. The germline gives CDR1 MNHEY, CDR2 SMNVEV (reference sequence). V lost 4 bases to trimming and J lost 0 bases; unmatched junction nucleotides: 4. CDR3 length equals 15 residues. CDR3 nucleotide sequence: TGTGCCAGCAGTTCATGGGGGGGGAGCACAGATACGCAGTATTTT. This codes for CASSSWGGSTDTQYF.

The J gene is TRBJ2-1, the V gene TRBV10-3; 11 nucleotides line up with TRBD1. With 8 bases clipped from V and 6 bases from J, the junction kept 6 bases outside the gene matches. The germline CDR1 and CDR2 sequences are ENHRY and SYGVKD. The CDR3 loop spans 14 amino acids. The DNA for the CDR3 is TGTGCCATCCCCGGACAGGGGGCTGGCAATGAGCAGTTCTTC. Translation gives CAIPGQGAGNEQFF.